This T cell receptor (beta chain) derives from a study of OX40 agonist ivuxolimab in advanced cancers. In the study overall: The costimulatory receptor OX40 (CD134) was targeted by ivuxolimab, a fully human IgG2 agonistic monoclonal antibody. Intravenous ivuxolimab was administered to patients every 2 weeks at six dose levels: 0.01, 0.1, 0.3, 1.5, 3 and 10 mg/kg. Of the roughly 51 patients in dose escalation, about 20 had hepatocellular carcinoma, approximately 15 had melanoma, 9 had renal cell carcinoma and 9 had head and neck cancer. The dose-escalation cohort was almost 85% male with a mean age of approximately 60 years, ranging from about 20 to 85. Patients were allowed to have had prior anti-PD-1, anti-PD-L1 or anti-CTLA-4 therapy, and 40% to 45% of the dose-escalation patients had been treated with checkpoint inhibitors. Partial responses occurred in three dose-escalation patients: two with cutaneous melanoma and one with hepatocellular carcinoma. The purpose of peripheral TCRbeta sequencing was to test whether ivuxolimab changed TCR sequence diversity and led to clonal T-cell expansion. The monotherapy dose-escalation portion (N = 52 patients) of the phase I ivuxolimab trial is reported in the paper. The paper's findings and limits, for the study overall: In the 0.1-3.0 mg/kg groups, partial responders had among the lowest normalized peripheral clonal expansion, particularly in CD8+ T cells. Low levels of normalized T-cell clonal expansion were also seen in some patients who did not respond. At doses of 0.1 to 3.0 mg/kg, clonal expansion of both CD4+ and CD8+ blood T cells was observed from baseline to week 6. The antigen specificity of the peripheral T cells that underwent clonal expansion was not determined. After ivuxolimab, expanded clones were on average more numerous among CD8+ T cells than among CD4+ T cells.

Genomic DNA was extracted from sorted cells for sequencing of the TCRbeta CDR3 region. TCRbeta CDR3 regions were sequenced using the immunoSEQ Assay. The source is immuneACCESS, and TCRdb retained only in-frame sequences with V and J called. Part of the clones is not carried over; for the studies checked, unresolved V genes explain less than half of this, and the remainder is unexplained. The sample includes fewer than 70,000 clones, with around four fifths observed a single time. 2.5% to 3.5% of the sample is in the top ten clones. Patients with autoimmune disease history or receiving systemic immunosuppression were excluded from the trial. Peripheral blood for TCR sequencing was drawn from every dose cohort at baseline, at cycle 4 day 1 and at cycle 7 day 1. Samples came from an open-label, multicenter, first-in-human phase I dose-escalation trial of ivuxolimab. The trial enrolled adults with locally advanced or metastatic head and neck squamous cell, hepatocellular, melanoma or renal cell carcinoma. CD4+ and CD8+ T cells were sorted separately from peripheral blood before TCR sequencing.

From its cysteine to its phenylalanine, the CDR3 spans 13 amino acids. CDR3 DNA is the only sequence kept; it has 39 bases, read in frame from the first base. The germline V gene (reference sequence) specifies SEHNR as CDR1 and FQNEAQ as CDR2. V gives up 7 bases and J gives up 2 bases, and the segment between their germline ends measures 10 bases. As for this clone: It has no known antigen specificity. Base qualities are missing; no much larger clone stands one base away.

The receptor was derived from an adult with an advanced solid tumor such as melanoma, head and neck, liver or kidney cancer. This chain is built from TRBV7-9 and TRBJ2-3; too little of a D gene remains to name it. This sample comprised CD4+ or CD8+ T cells sorted from blood, obtained in a trial of the OX40 agonist ivuxolimab. The CDR3 here reads CASTGPNTDTQYF. The DNA is TGTGCCAGCACCGGCCCTAACACAGATACGCAGTATTTT. Where the CDR3 stops, the reference TRBV7-9 and TRBJ2-3 genes take over; the full variable domain is DTGVSQNPRHKITKRGQNVTFRCDPISEHNRLYWYRQTLGQGPEFLTYFQNEAQLEKSRLLSDRFSAERPKGSFSTLEIQRTEQGDSAMYLCASTGPNTDTQYFGPGTRLTVL.